Each of the 8 T cell receptor beta chains below was sequenced from the same sample in a study of cytomegalovirus exposure and HLA in healthy donors. The PCR ran on 60 Vbeta and 13 Jbeta primers. Here immunoSEQ multiplex PCR was the method, and the copy in TCRdb shows in-frame clones only, minus some. The sample records about 220,000 clones, roughly 87% being singletons. Sequencing input: PBMCs. These receptors originate from a woman aged 40 to 49 in good health and CMV-seropositive.

V is TRBV5-6 and J is TRBJ2-5, with 16 bases identical to TRBD2. TRBJ2-7 explains the end of the DNA better; the J call may be wrong. This CDR3 spans 18 amino acids. CDR1 and CDR2 (germline): SGHDT, YYEEEE. The CDR3 is CASSPTRGTSGGDYEQYF. The CDR3 DNA reads TGTGCCAGCAGCCCGACACGCGGGACTAGCGGGGGGGACTACGAGCAGTACTTC.

This clone is a singleton in its sample. The V gene is TRBV30, the J gene TRBJ2-7, with D tentatively TRBD2 (7 bases). Germline V lookup: CDR1 GTSNPN, CDR2 SVGIG (reference sequence). The CDR3 covers 14 residues. V lost 3 bases and J 7 bases, leaving 19 bases between the germline ends. The CDR3 sequence: CAWRGGGGPREQYF. DNA of the CDR3: TGTGCCTGGAGGGGAGGGGGAGGGCCCAGGGAGCAGTACTTC.

Worth noting for this clone: The germline gene is not matched at one end of the junction; a read error may be the cause. This CDR3 is also generated by other DNA sequences in the sample. The V call is TRBV5-4, the J call TRBJ2-5; 8 nucleotides match TRBD2. This CDR3 region has 17 residues. In germline, CDR1 is SGHNT, CDR2 YYREEE (reference sequence). This CDR3 reads CASSPTGLPGGKETQYF. In DNA form, the CDR3 reads TGTGCCAGCAGCCCTACGGGTCTTCCGGGGGGGAAAGAGACCCAATACTTC.

This chain connects TRBV6-1 to TRBJ2-5; a possible D gene is TRBD1 (5 bases). The germline gives CDR1 MNHNS, CDR2 SASEGT. This CDR3 spans 13 amino acids. Trimming cost V 4 bases and J 1 base, with 7 bases left between them. The chain's CDR3 is CASSGQSQETQYF. CDR3 DNA: TGTGCCAGCAGTGGACAGAGCCAAGAGACCCAGTACTTC.

The chain joins TRBV5-1 to TRBJ1-3; D is possibly TRBD1 (6 bases). V shed 0 bases and J shed 4 bases, with 11 bases lying between them. There are 15 residues in the CDR3. Germline V gives CDR1 SGHRS, CDR2 YFSETQ. As DNA, the CDR3 is TGCGCCAGCAGCTTGGGGGGGACAAGAGGAAACACCATATATTTT. It codes for CASSLGGTRGNTIYF.

This chain uses TRBV10-3 with TRBJ2-2, with TRBD2 identical over 12 bases. V trimming: 5 bases; J trimming: 7 bases; junction bases outside the gene matches: 8. This CDR3 region has 16 residues. CDR1 and CDR2 (germline): ENHRY, SYGVKD. The CDR3 loop is CAISLGLAGQGGELFF. CDR3 DNA: TGTGCCATCAGTTTGGGACTAGCGGGTCAAGGCGGGGAGCTGTTTTTT.

The chain combines TRBV25-1 with TRBJ1-1; 8 bases are shared with TRBD1. Losses at the gene ends were 6 bases for V and 9 bases for J; bases not matched to a gene: 9. Germline assignment: CDR1 MGHDK and CDR2 SYGVNS. The CDR3 contains 13 residues. The CDR3 loop reads CASRPTGAIQAFF. DNA of the CDR3: TGTGCCAGCAGGCCGACAGGGGCGATCCAAGCTTTCTTT.

The chain uses TRBV7-8 and TRBJ2-7; 7 positions agree with TRBD1. V lost 6 bases, J lost 2 bases, and 7 bases stayed unmatched. The CDR3 loop spans 14 amino acids. Germline V lookup: CDR1 SGHVS, CDR2 FQNEAQ. CDR3 nucleotide sequence: TGTGCCAGCAGTACTAAGGGGGCAGCCTACGAGCAGTACTTC. This gives the protein CASSTKGAAYEQYF.